This T cell receptor (beta chain) came from a study of blood T cell repertoires in COVID-19 (dated by TCRdb to 2018 to 2021). Regarding the study in general: The collaborator samples originated in the United States, Italy and Spain and spanned the acute and convalescent phases of COVID-19. The prospective study material was composed of cDNA or gDNA derived from T cells, B-cell-depleted T cells, or PBMCs. The dataset comprised deeply sampled blood TCRbeta repertoires from subjects exposed to, actively infected with, or recovered from COVID-19. The repertoires were made available in a free public database intended to serve as a resource for research on the immune response to SARS-CoV-2. Samples were obtained from the ongoing ImmuneRACE study (first 160 participants) and from 1,254 subjects provided by 6 global collaborators. The sample metadata nearly always contained a de-identified subject ID, COVID-19 status, age in years and sex. Where HLA class I and class II types were available, the types were taken from metadata supplied by the sample provider, not from assay-based typing.

The research as a whole found: Clinical and demographic metadata were provided uncurated, with the amount varying by source and participant.

For CDR1 and CDR2, the germline V gene lists LGHNT and FRNRAP. Germline trimming: 5 bases from V, 1 base from J; junction bases outside gene matches: 1. From the cysteine up to the phenylalanine, the CDR3 has a length of 13 residues. Only the CDR3 portion is preserved as DNA: 39 bases, with reading frame beginning at the first base. TCRbeta CDR3 regions were amplified from genomic DNA using the immunoSEQ Assay, a bias-controlled multiplex PCR. From the authors' description of their analysis: The number of nucleated cells in each sample was estimated by amplification of reference gene primers within the assay. Sequence reads were collapsed and filtered to measure the absolute abundance of every unique TCRbeta CDR3 rearrangement. For each sample, productive Simpson clonality was calculated as the square root of Simpson's diversity index over productive rearrangements. The table was pulled from immuneACCESS by TCRdb, which kept in-frame rearrangements only. Such tables lose some clones; where checked, under half of the loss comes from unresolved V genes, and the rest has no known cause. The DNA was the basis for D and trimming; V, J and clone size are from that table. This sample holds some 220,000 clones; almost 85% were observed only once. The biggest ten clones account for 2% to 3% of the sample.

As concerns this clone: Its antigen remains unidentified. The input lacks base qualities; no much larger clone sits a single base away.

One collaborating source in Seattle enrolled patients while the patients were actively infected and followed the patients over time throughout the course of disease. Collaborating institutions collected whole blood in K2EDTA tubes following their own protocols. Collaborator samples were shipped for TCRbeta analysis as frozen whole blood, isolated PBMCs, or DNA extracted from either sample type. This receptor was identified in a woman aged 70-85 years with COVID-19, enrolled during active disease. The sample consisted of peripheral blood. The V gene is TRBV12-5 and the J gene is TRBJ1-1, and TRBD1 aligns with 7 junction nucleotides. The nucleotide sequence reads as follows: TGTGCTAGTGGTAGACAGGGGAACACTGAAGCTTTCTTT. It is translated as CASGRQGNTEAFF.